Detailed here is one T cell receptor beta chain. Antigen unknown. Time point given: week 35, safety follow-up. In the vaccine, a single dose held 300 ug of the mutant IDH1 20-mer peptide, along with topical imiquimod. This specimen belongs to a study of a mutant IDH1 vaccine in newly diagnosed glioma. Overall study context: Patients began vaccination 4-6 weeks after radiotherapy alone, or with temozolomide cycles. Receipt of radiotherapy, temozolomide, or both preceded the study, and most received both.

The CDR3 loop spans 11 amino acids. Germline V CDR1 and CDR2: DFQATT, SNEGSKA (reference sequence). Trimming pared 5 bases from V and 2 bases from J, leaving 6 bases between. The assay was immunoSEQ multiplex PCR, and TCRdb's table has in-frame clones only and misses some. Among under 50,000 clones, 70% to 90% were seen once, and the ten largest hold 5.7%. Points from the study as a whole: Immune responses induced by vaccination arose in 93.3% of the patients.

The sequences come from PBMCs, collected from a glioma patient whose treatment included an IDH1 peptide vaccine. This chain uses TRBV20-1 with TRBJ2-5; D not resolved. The sequence was collected from a woman aged 40 to 50 with glioma. CDR3 DNA: TGCAGTGCTCTAAGTCAAGAGACCCAGTACTTC. This codes for CSALSQETQYF.